The 3 T cell receptor beta chains listed next were all sequenced from one sample in a study of cytomegalovirus exposure and HLA in healthy donors. Primers for the PCR totalled 60 Vbeta and 13 Jbeta. Here immunoSEQ multiplex PCR was the method, and the copy in TCRdb shows in-frame clones only, minus some. The sample contains a few hundred thousand clones, 80% to 95% of which appear only once. The sample was PBMCs. These receptors originate from a girl aged 2-10 years in good health and CMV-seronegative.

The chain couples TRBV7-8 to TRBJ1-2; no reliable D call. The CDR3 is 14 residues long. Germline V gives CDR1 SGHVS, CDR2 FQNEAQ. The V end lost 1 base, the J end lost 5 bases, and 11 bases lay between the germline ends. DNA for the CDR3: TGTGCCAGCAGCTTAGGTAGTGGAGTTTATGGCTACACCTTC. Protein product: CASSLGSGVYGYTF.

For the CDR3, the DNA is TGTGCCAGTAGTGACAGCTATGGCTACACCTTC. Its protein product is CASSDSYGYTF. The chain recombines TRBV19 with TRBJ1-2; maybe TRBD1 (5 bases). Germline values: CDR1 LNHDA, CDR2 SQIVND (reference sequence). With 5 bases removed from V and 4 bases from J, the gap between germline ends came to 5 bases. CDR3 length: 11 residues.

V gene TRBV11-3 combines with J gene TRBJ2-7, with D perhaps TRBD1 (6 bases). Trimming took off 1 base at V and 7 bases at J, with 11 bases between the two ends. Looked up from germline, CDR1 is SGHNT and CDR2 is YENEEA. The length of the CDR3 is 13 residues. CDR3 in amino acids: CASSLGGPGEQYF. The CDR3 DNA sequence: TGTGCCAGCAGCTTAGGGGGGCCAGGGGAGCAGTACTTC.